Shown below are 14 T cell receptor beta chains from a single sample sequenced in a study of regulatory T cells in long-lasting Graves disease (dated by TCRdb to about 2021). In light of the paper, this sample's time point label describes: newly diagnosed GD, antithyroid drugs for less than 3 months. For both TCR sequencing and RNA sequencing, RNA was extracted from PBMCs using TRIzol. Library method: multiplex PCR. The sample was run on an Illumina HiSeq 4000. iRepertoire HTBI primers and Arm-PCR amplification of CDR3 regions were used to construct TCR beta libraries. TCRdb applied fastp at Q25 and MiXCR to the public reads, then kept only in-frame beta chains. Rows matching on CDR3 protein sequence are summarized as one entry with the most common DNA and genes. The sample table holds around 450,000 distinct CDR3 sequences, of which 15% were seen once. The ten most abundant clones make up 7.8% of the sample.

In addition, the sample was reused for a study of T cells in Graves' hyperthyroidism and ophthalmopathy.

Here the sequenced sample was peripheral blood mononuclear cells (PBMCs), taken at new diagnosis, from a patient treated with antithyroid drugs. These receptors all stem from a woman between 40 and 55 years old with Graves disease. Donor details come from another sample of the same person, matched by shared clones.

This clonotype occurred many times. The chain links TRBV7-2 to TRBJ2-3; 9 bases line up with TRBD2. V was clipped by 5 bases and J by 6 bases; unmatched bases: 6. CDR3 length equals 14 residues. Germline V gene sequence: CDR1 SGHTA, CDR2 FQGNSA. CDR3 protein: CASSKGLAADTQYF. CDR3 bases: TGTGCCAGCAGCAAGGGACTAGCAGCCGATACGCAGTATTTT.

This clonotype was observed many times. The V gene is TRBV7-8, the J gene TRBJ1-5, with D tentatively TRBD1 (5 bases). This CDR3 is built from 16 residues. The ends were cut back, 5 bases at V and 2 bases at J, with 16 bases in the middle. CDR1 and CDR2 (germline): SGHVS, FQNEAQ. CDR3 coding DNA: TGTGCCAGCAGCATCCGAGGGCAGGGCGGCAATCAGCCCCAGCATTTT. Translating gives CASSIRGQGGNQPQHF.

Many counts were recorded for this clonotype. The rearrangement links TRBV2 to TRBJ2-5; D gene ambiguous. The germline gives CDR1 SNHLY, CDR2 FYNNEI. The CDR3 covers 10 residues. The V end lost 6 bases, the J end lost 7 bases, and 6 bases lay between the germline ends. CDR3 region: CASRQRTQYF. CDR3 bases: TGTGCCAGCAGGCAAAGGACCCAGTACTTC. Complete variable domain (other parts from reference TRBV2 and TRBJ2-5): EPEVTQTPSHQVTQMGQEVILRCVPISNHLYFYWYRQILGQKVEFLVSFYNNEISEKSEIFDDQFSVERPDGSNFTLKIRSTKLEDSAMYFCASRQRTQYFGPGTRLLVL.

The sample holds many counts of this clonotype. This chain connects TRBV10-3 to TRBJ2-2; 11 bases line up with TRBD2. There are 16 residues in the CDR3. Germline V lookup: CDR1 ENHRY, CDR2 SYGVKD. V gave up 4 bases and J gave up 3 bases; unmatched junction bases: 4. CDR3 nucleotides: TGTGCCATCAGTGGGTCTAGCGGGAGGCACACCGGGGAGCTGTTTTTT. Protein product: CAISGSSGRHTGELFF.

This clonotype was seen repeatedly, ten times or more. The chain has TRBV6-1 and TRBJ1-2; TRBD1 agrees at 7 bases. The V gene's germline CDR1 is MNHNS and CDR2 SASEGT. The CDR3 runs 14 residues. V gave up 6 bases and J gave up 4 bases; unmatched junction bases: 8. CDR3 DNA: TGTGCCAGCAGCCCGCCGGGACAGTCCTATGGCTACACCTTC. Protein product: CASSPPGQSYGYTF.

This clonotype has at least ten counts. One end of the junction is discordant with germline, which a read error may explain. The J gene is TRBJ2-1, the V gene TRBV7-7; D perhaps matches TRBD2 (5 bases). This CDR3 is 13 amino acids long. From germline, CDR1 is SSHAT and CDR2 FNYEAQ (reference sequence). The CDR3 DNA reads TGTGCTAGCAGCTCCGGGGAAAACAATGAGCAGTTCTTC. Its protein product is CASSSGENNEQFF.

This clonotype was detected ten times or more. The chain employs TRBV20-1 and TRBJ2-2; D possibly corresponds to TRBD1 (6 bases). Germline loops: CDR1 DFQATT, CDR2 SNEGSKA (reference sequence). The CDR3 length is 16 residues. Trimming left V 0 bases short and J 5 bases short, with 16 bases between. The CDR3 bases are TGCAGTGCTAGAGATAGGGGGAAGGCGGATACCGGGGAGCTGTTTTTT. Translating it yields CSARDRGKADTGELFF.

This sequence joins TRBV15 and TRBJ2-7; D is unclear. CDR3 length: 14 residues. Germline values: CDR1 LNHNV, CDR2 YYDKDF (reference sequence). V lost 3 bases and J lost 1, with 10 bases in between. CDR3 bases: TGTGCCACCAGCAGCCTGGGAAGGTCCTACGAGCAGTACTTC. This sequence encodes CATSSLGRSYEQYF.

This sequence joins TRBV24-1 and TRBJ1-2; D is ambiguous. Germline assignment: CDR1 KGHDR and CDR2 SFDVKD. CDR3 size: 12 residues. Trimming stripped 5 bases from V and 2 bases from J, with 5 bases between. Here the CDR3 reads CATSAANYGYTF. The CDR3 coding sequence is TGTGCCACCAGTGCGGCCAACTATGGCTACACCTTC.

This clonotype was counted ten times or more. The CDR3 sequence: CASSLEGQGLGYTF. The CDR3 DNA reads TGCGCCAGCAGCTTGGAGGGACAGGGCCTCGGCTACACCTTC. This chain joins TRBV5-1 and TRBJ1-2; 9 bases are a match to TRBD1. Germline V gene lookup returns CDR1 SGHRS and CDR2 YFSETQ. J was trimmed by 8 bases and V by 0 bases; bases with no gene match: 5. This CDR3 comprises 14 residues.

This clonotype was seen many times. The V and J genes are TRBV27 and TRBJ2-7; possible D gene TRBD2, 7 bases. Germline V CDR1 and CDR2: MNHEY, SMNVEV (reference sequence). The CDR3 covers 16 residues. V lost 5 bases and J lost 3, with 20 bases in between. The CDR3 coding sequence is TGTGCCAGCAGTCCTAAGGGGGGGGTGCCCGTCTACGAGCAGTACTTC. Amino acids: CASSPKGGVPVYEQYF.

The sample holds many counts of this clonotype. The chain uses TRBV28 and TRBJ2-1, with 9 bases aligning to TRBD2. Germline-derived CDR1 and CDR2 are MDHEN and SYDVKM. This CDR3 region has 16 residues. Trimming at V came to 3 bases and at J to 5 bases, leaving 8 bases not matched to a gene. CDR3 DNA sequence: TGTGCCAGCAGTTTTCATAGCGGGAGTCTTAACAATGAGCAGTTCTTC. It encodes CASSFHSGSLNNEQFF.

This clonotype was seen ten or more times. The chain recombines TRBV7-3 with TRBJ2-1, with 8 bases aligning to TRBD2. There are 15 residues in the CDR3. Germline CDR1 reads SGHTA; CDR2 reads FQGTGA. Losses at the gene ends were 5 bases for V and 4 bases for J; bases not matched to a gene: 7. The CDR3 loop reads CASSRTSGLYNEQFF. The CDR3 nucleotides read TGTGCCAGCAGCCGTACTAGCGGTTTGTACAATGAGCAGTTCTTC. The complete variable domain, with remaining parts taken from reference TRBV7-3 and TRBJ2-1, reads GAGVSQTPSNKVTEKGKYVELRCDPISGHTALYWYRQSLGQGPEFLIYFQGTGAADDSGLPNDRFFAVRPEGSVSTLKIQRTERGDSAVYLCASSRTSGLYNEQFFGPGTRLTVL.

The chain uses TRBV12-3 or TRBV12-4 and TRBJ2-1; D is perhaps TRBD2 (5 bases). The CDR3 is made up of 13 amino acids. V was clipped by 5 bases and J by 3 bases, with 8 bases between them. CDR3 amino acids: CASSRGYYNEQFF. The CDR3 DNA reads as TGTGCCAGCAGTCGGGGTTACTACAATGAGCAGTTCTTC.